The rows below give T cell receptor beta chains drawn from one sample of a study of blood T cell repertoires in COVID-19. Assay used: immunoSEQ multiplex PCR; TCRdb lists only in-frame clones, some missing. The sample lists 50,000 to 80,000 clones, roughly 86% occurring once. Sequencing input: peripheral blood. These receptors were collected from a man aged 55 to 70 with acute or convalescent COVID-19. CDR3s include the opening cysteine and the closing phenylalanine or tryptophan. A D gene is named only where the DNA matches it firmly. Expanded clones get a size class; other rows say once, few or many, or leave the size out.

>.|TRBD1|TRBJ2-7|TRBV11-2
CASSGTAYEQYF
TGTGCCAGCAGCGGGACAGCCTACGAGCAGTACTTC
>.|.|TRBJ1-2|TRBV30
CAWSVSGSGYGYTF
TGTGCCTGGAGTGTGTCGGGGTCCGGGTATGGCTACACCTTC
>.|TRBD2|TRBJ2-2|TRBV19
CASSPRLAANLNTGELFF
TGTGCCAGTAGTCCTCGACTAGCGGCTAATTTAAACACCGGGGAGCTGTTTTTT
>.|TRBD1|TRBJ2-3|TRBV5-1
CASSPGRGTERTDTQYF
TGCGCCAGCAGCCCAGGCCGAGGGACAGAACGCACAGATACGCAGTATTTT
>.|TRBD1|TRBJ1-2|TRBV9
CASSLTGTGTLNYGYTF
TGTGCCAGCAGCCTGACCGGGACAGGCACCCTTAACTATGGCTACACCTTC
>.|TRBD1|TRBJ2-7|TRBV15
CATSRVTGGFGYEQYF
TGTGCCACCAGCAGAGTTACAGGGGGGTTCGGATACGAGCAGTACTTC
>.|.|TRBJ2-7|TRBV5-1
CASSSSSYEQYF
TGCGCCAGCAGTTCTAGCTCCTACGAGCAGTACTTC
>.|TRBD1|TRBJ1-5|TRBV27
CASNSGTGPNQPQHF
TGTGCCAGCAACTCGGGGACAGGGCCTAATCAGCCCCAGCATTTT
>.|.|TRBJ1-2|TRBV5-1
CASSHGQSNYGYTF
TGCGCCAGCAGCCACGGACAGAGTAACTATGGCTACACCTTC
>once|.|TRBJ2-3|TRBV11-3
CASSLVESHTQYF
TGTGCCAGCAGCTTAGTCGAGTCACATACGCAGTATTTT
>.|.|TRBJ1-2|TRBV7-9
CASSLGAGVEGYTF
TGTGCCAGCAGCTTAGGTGCGGGGGTCGAGGGCTACACCTTC
>.|.|TRBJ2-2|TRBV9
CASSPTGSNTGELFF
TGTGCCAGCAGCCCCACAGGGTCCAACACCGGGGAGCTGTTTTTT
>few|TRBD1|TRBJ2-2|TRBV24-1
CATSGRPLTGRTGELFF
TGTGCCACCAGTGGCCGACCTTTGACAGGGCGGACCGGGGAGCTGTTTTTT
>.|.|TRBJ1-2|TRBV10-3
CAISESTLDYGYTF
TGTGCCATCAGTGAGTCGACTCTCGACTATGGCTACACCTTC
>.|.|TRBJ2-5|TRBV11-1
CASSLAHGTQYF
TGTGCCAGCAGCTTAGCTCACGGGACCCAGTACTTC
>.|TRBD1|TRBJ2-7|TRBV4-1
CASSQPRDRGSEQYF
TGCGCCAGCAGCCAGCCCCGGGACAGGGGAAGCGAGCAGTACTTC
>.|TRBD2|TRBJ2-3|TRBV5-1
CASSFFSGGTDTQYF
TGCGCCAGCAGCTTCTTTAGCGGGGGCACAGATACGCAGTATTTT
>.|.|TRBJ2-1|TRBV10-3
CAISDGLANEQFF
TGTGCCATCAGTGACGGGCTAGCGAATGAGCAGTTCTTC
>.|TRBD1|TRBJ1-4|TRBV5-1
CASSMGQGGYEKLFF
TGCGCCAGCAGCATGGGACAGGGGGGCTATGAAAAACTGTTTTTT
>.|TRBD1|TRBJ1-5|TRBV10-1
CASSEDKKTGVCQPQHF
TGCGCCAGCAGCGAGGATAAGAAAACAGGGGTATGTCAGCCCCAGCATTTT
>.|TRBD2|TRBJ2-3|TRBV10-3
CAIAGTRVPSTDTQYF
TGTGCCATTGCCGGGACTAGGGTCCCTAGCACAGATACGCAGTATTTT
>.|TRBD1|TRBJ2-1|TRBV24-1
CATSGDRGKQFF
TGTGCCACCAGTGGCGACAGGGGTAAGCAGTTCTTC
>.|TRBD2|TRBJ2-1|TRBV5-1
CASSPAVAGGYNEQFF
TGCGCCAGCAGCCCGGCCGTGGCGGGGGGCTACAATGAGCAGTTCTTC
>.|.|TRBJ2-7|TRBV6-6
CASSEQGRPGYEQYF
TGTGCCAGCAGTGAGCAGGGAAGGCCCGGCTACGAGCAGTACTTC
>few|.|TRBJ2-7|TRBV5-4
CASSFNSYEQYF
TGTGCCAGCAGCTTCAACTCCTACGAGCAGTACTTC
>once|.|TRBJ2-2|TRBV3-1/TRBV3-2
CASSQAGGTGELFF
TGTGCCAGCAGCCAAGCCGGGGGAACCGGGGAGCTGTTTTTT
>.|TRBD1|TRBJ1-6|TRBV6-6
CASSRITGGDSPLHF
TGTGCCAGCAGCCGTATCACAGGGGGTGACTCACCCCTCCACTTT
>.|TRBD1|TRBJ1-5|TRBV9
CASSVGQGSNQPQHF
TGTGCCAGCAGCGTAGGACAGGGGAGCAATCAGCCCCAGCATTTT
>.|.|TRBJ1-1|TRBV2
CASSESSTGNTEAFF
TGTGCCAGCAGTGAGTCAAGCACGGGTAACACTGAAGCTTTCTTT
>.|TRBD1|TRBJ2-7|TRBV6-2/TRBV6-3
CASSYSDRDEQYF
TGTGCCAGCAGTTACTCTGACAGGGATGAGCAGTACTTC
>.|.|TRBJ1-2|TRBV27
CASRSDLGGAIGYGYTF
TGTGCCAGCAGGAGCGATTTAGGGGGGGCGATTGGCTATGGCTACACCTTC
>few|TRBD1|TRBJ2-3|TRBV6-5
CASSYVGTGGGVQYF
TGTGCCAGCAGTTACGTGGGGACAGGGGGAGGCGTGCAGTATTTT
>.|.|TRBJ2-7|TRBV28
CASRLGGAGSYEQYF
TGTGCCAGCCGTCTGGGGGGTGCAGGCTCCTACGAGCAGTACTTC
>.|TRBD2|TRBJ2-3|TRBV5-1
CASSLGLAGGLDTQYF
TGCGCCAGCAGCCTGGGACTAGCGGGGGGGCTAGATACGCAGTATTTT
>.|.|TRBJ2-7|TRBV29-1
CSVGTRIEQYF
TGCAGCGTTGGAACCAGGATTGAGCAGTACTTC
>.|.|TRBJ1-5|TRBV18
CASSPTGQNQPQHF
TGTGCCAGCTCACCAACCGGACAGAATCAGCCCCAGCATTTT
>.|.|TRBJ2-7|TRBV15
CATSRGSTFPYEQYF
TGTGCCACCAGCAGAGGCTCGACATTTCCCTACGAGCAGTACTTC
>.|.|TRBJ1-4|TRBV15
CATSRGTSREKLFF
TGTGCCACCAGCAGGGGGACTTCAAGGGAAAAACTGTTTTTT
>.|.|TRBJ1-3|TRBV12-5
CASGFGLAAGNTIYF
TGTGCTAGTGGTTTTGGTTTGGCAGCTGGAAACACCATATATTTT
>.|.|TRBJ2-5|TRBV7-3
CASSLEREETQYF
TGTGCCAGCAGCCTAGAACGGGAAGAGACCCAGTACTTC
>.|.|TRBJ2-1|TRBV15
CATSSSGTSLWEQFF
TGTGCCACCAGCAGCTCCGGGACATCCTTATGGGAGCAGTTCTTC
>.|TRBD1|TRBJ1-3|TRBV5-1
CASSVGTGPGVGNTIYF
TGCGCCAGCAGCGTCGGGACAGGCCCAGGAGTAGGAAACACCATATATTTT
>.|TRBD1|TRBJ1-5|TRBV10-1
CATKPTGNHSNQPQHF
TGCGCCACCAAGCCGACAGGGAATCATAGCAATCAGCCCCAGCATTTT
>.|TRBD1|TRBJ1-2|TRBV7-2
CASSFTGGFGYGYTF
TGTGCCAGCAGCTTTACAGGGGGCTTCGGCTATGGCTACACCTTC
>.|.|TRBJ1-2|TRBV5-6
CASSLAGAMPGYTF
TGTGCCAGCAGCTTGGCAGGGGCGATGCCTGGCTACACCTTC
>.|.|TRBJ1-4|TRBV15
CATSRPGGEREKLFF
TGTGCCACCAGCAGGCCCGGGGGGGAGCGCGAAAAACTGTTTTTT
>.|TRBD1|TRBJ2-5|TRBV11-3
CASSSGTGQETQYF
TGTGCCAGCAGCTCGGGGACAGGACAAGAGACCCAGTACTTC